This T cell receptor (beta chain) was recovered during a study of T cells expressing NK-cell markers. For the study at large: The sequencing cohort of eight donors included seven HCMV-seropositive individuals and one seronegative individual.

This CDR3 has 13 amino acids. From germline, CDR1 is DFQATT and CDR2 SNEGSKA (reference sequence). TCRdb re-analyzed the 5' RACE reads; it lists each CDR3 protein once, without DNA. This table lists about 540,000 distinct CDR3 sequences. This TCR derives from a man between 18 and 29 years old in good health. This chain connects TRBV20-1 to TRBJ1-6; TCRdb gives TRBD1 as the D gene, but with no DNA this cannot be confirmed. The source material was blood T cells: a sorted CD56 or NKG2C T cell subset, CD4+ or CD8+ T cells, or bulk PBMC T cells (not recorded which). CDR3 protein: CSARGPANSPLHF.